These T cell receptor beta chains were read from a single sample in a study of CD8+CD57+ T cells in acquired aplastic anemia. TCRdb re-derived calls from the reads in MiXCR, one entry per CDR3 protein. The table shows 400,000 to 600,000 distinct CDR3 sequences, with about a third occurring only once. Specimen: sorted CD4+, CD8+, or CD8+CD57+ T cells (not recorded which) from PBMCs. These receptor sequences come from a human donor with aplastic anemia. Each CDR3 is given with its conserved first and last residue. D genes are given only for firm matches. Expanded clones get a size class; other rows say once, few or many, or leave the size out.

j_call d_call v_call clone_size cdr3_aa cdr3_nt
TRBJ2-1 . TRBV20-1 many CSARDPRYYEQFF TGCAGTGCTAGAGATCCGCGTTACTATGAGCAGTTCTTC
TRBJ1-1 . TRBV15 many CATSTKGHLNTEAFF TGTGCCACCAGCACCAAGGGACACCTGAACACTGAAGCTTTCTTT
TRBJ2-3 TRBD2 TRBV19 . CASNRDSREALTDTQYF TGTGCCAGTAATCGGGACTCGCGGGAGGCTCTCACAGATACGCAGTATTTT
TRBJ1-3 TRBD1 TRBV11-1 . CASSESPTGDYSGNTIYF TGTGCCAGCAGTGAATCCCCGACAGGGGACTACTCTGGAAACACCATATATTTT
TRBJ1-6 . TRBV20-1 many CSARDSTTLGQSPPLHF TGCAGTGCTAGAGATTCCACAACCCTAGGACAGTCACCACCCCTCCACTTT
TRBJ1-2 TRBD1 TRBV9 many CASSARQGARYGYTF TGTGCCAGCAGCGCCAGACAGGGGGCGAGGTATGGCTACACCTTC
TRBJ1-5 . TRBV7-9 . CASSLIIGQPQHF TGTGCCAGCAGTTTAATTATCGGTCAGCCCCAGCATTTT
TRBJ2-7 TRBD2 TRBV20-1 many CSASPGTSGALEQYF TGCAGTGCTAGCCCCGGGACTAGCGGAGCCCTAGAGCAGTACTTC
TRBJ1-1 . TRBV29-1 many CSAGVGGTEAFF TGCAGCGCGGGGGTAGGGGGCACTGAAGCTTTCTTT
TRBJ1-3 TRBD1 TRBV12-3/TRBV12-4 . CASSLVYPDRGANTIYF TGTGCCAGCAGTTTAGTGTACCCCGACAGGGGAGCAAACACCATATATTTT
TRBJ2-7 TRBD1 TRBV10-3 many CAIRTGTGGYEQYF TGTGCCATCAGAACCGGGACAGGGGGCTACGAGCAGTACTTC
TRBJ2-3 TRBD2 TRBV10-3 few CAIRRDYFTDTQYF TGTGCCATTCGCCGGGACTACTTCACAGATACGCAGTATTTT
TRBJ2-1 . TRBV7-9 many CASSLVGKNEQFF TGTGCCAGCAGCTTAGTCGGTAAAAATGAGCAGTTCTTC
TRBJ1-1 . TRBV12-3/TRBV12-4 . CASSLFSKNTEAFF TGTGCCAGCAGTTTATTTAGTAAGAACACTGAAGCTTTCTTT
TRBJ2-2 TRBD1 TRBV5-1 . CASSLRTGGPNTGEPFF TGCGCCAGCAGCCTTAGGACAGGGGGACCGAACACCGGGGAGCCGTTTTTT
TRBJ2-7 . TRBV27 . CASRRPWGAPYEQYF TGTGCCAGCAGGCGCCCTTGGGGGGCCCCCTACGAGCAGTACTTC
TRBJ2-3 TRBD1 TRBV6-1 . CASSDPGTGTDTQYF TGTGCCAGCAGTGATCCCGGGACAGGGACAGATACGCAGTATTTT
TRBJ2-3 TRBD2 TRBV7-3 . CASSNGGVTDTQYF TGTGCCAGCAGTAACGGGGGGGTCACAGATACGCAGTATTTT
TRBJ1-4 TRBD1 TRBV11-1 few CASSPSQRGRNEKLFF TGTGCCAGCAGCCCCTCTCAAAGGGGGCGGAATGAAAAACTGTTTTTT
TRBJ2-1 . TRBV10-3 . CAISDSVKSEQFF TGTGCCATCAGTGACTCGGTTAAGAGTGAGCAGTTCTTC
TRBJ1-1 TRBD1 TRBV2 many CASRLIQGSTEAFF TGTGCCAGCAGATTAATACAGGGGAGCACTGAAGCTTTCTTT
TRBJ2-7 . TRBV19 many CASSDSYEQYF TGTGCCAGTAGCGACTCCTACGAGCAGTACTTC
TRBJ2-4 TRBD2 TRBV29-1 many CSAAGLAGEWDIQYF TGCAGCGCTGCGGGACTAGCGGGAGAGTGGGACATTCAGTACTTC
TRBJ2-3 TRBD2 TRBV7-2 . CASGTSTGTQYF TGTGCCAGCGGGACTAGCACAGGTACGCAGTATTTT
TRBJ1-5 . TRBV3-1 few CASRHSGENQPQHF TGTGCCAGCAGGCATTCGGGGGAAAATCAGCCCCAGCATTTT
TRBJ1-2 . TRBV12-3/TRBV12-4 . CVSSLVGTLPWGNYGYTF TGTGTCAGCAGTTTAGTAGGGACGCTACCTTGGGGAAACTATGGCTACACCTTC
TRBJ2-7 . TRBV13 few CASSLVASYEQYF TGTGCCAGCAGCTTAGTGGCGTCCTACGAGCAGTACTTC
TRBJ1-6 TRBD1 TRBV25-1 . CASSPGQYNPPLHF TGTGCCAGCAGCCCGGGACAGTATAATCCACCCCTCCACTTT
TRBJ2-3 . TRBV3-1 . CASSQALRDTQYF TGTGCCAGCAGCCAAGCCCTAAGAGATACGCAGTATTTT
TRBJ2-1 TRBD1 TRBV6-1 few CASSEVGDRGYNEQFF TGTGCCAGCAGTGAAGTAGGGGACAGGGGATACAATGAGCAGTTCTTC
TRBJ2-3 TRBD1 TRBV12-3/TRBV12-4 few CASSGTGADTQYF TGTGCCAGCTCCGGGACAGGGGCAGATACGCAGTATTTT
TRBJ2-7 . TRBV25-1 few CASSQDWSEGEQYF TGTGCCAGCAGCCAAGATTGGTCGGAGGGCGAGCAGTACTTC
TRBJ2-7 . TRBV25-1 . CASSLALGLSDEQYF TGTGCCAGCAGCTTGGCTTTGGGACTGAGCGACGAGCAGTACTTC
TRBJ2-5 . TRBV25-1 . CASKGKRGLFRTEEETQYF TGTGCCAGCAAAGGGAAACGGGGGCTTTTTAGGACAGAAGAGGAGACCCAGTACTTC
TRBJ2-2 TRBD2 TRBV10-1 . CARTSGRSTGELFF TGTGCCAGAACTAGCGGGAGAAGCACCGGGGAGCTGTTTTTT
TRBJ1-2 TRBD1 TRBV2 . CASSPLRTGVGGYTF TGTGCCAGCAGTCCTCTTCGGACAGGGGTTGGTGGCTACACCTTC
TRBJ2-3 . TRBV15 once CATSRDFTDTQYF TGTGCCACCAGCAGGGACTTCACAGATACGCAGTATTTT
TRBJ2-2 . TRBV15 many CATSRERGGELFF TGTGCCACCAGCAGAGAAAGGGGCGGGGAGCTGTTTTTT
TRBJ2-5 TRBD2 TRBV9 . CASGEDLYGRGETQYF TGTGCCAGCGGCGAGGACCTCTACGGGAGGGGAGAGACCCAGTACTTC
TRBJ1-4 TRBD1 TRBV30 once CAWSVSGRGLFF TGTGCCTGGAGTGTAAGTGGCAGGGGGCTGTTTTTT
TRBJ1-6 . TRBV14 many CASSFGRTENSPLHF TGTGCCAGCAGCTTCGGACGCACCGAGAATTCACCCCTCCACTTT
TRBJ2-4 TRBD2 TRBV14 . CASSQDSGTSLSVTKNIQYF TGTGCCAGCAGCCAAGATTCCGGGACTAGTCTATCCGTTACCAAAAACATTCAGTACTTC
TRBJ1-6 . TRBV2 . CASSVRPRGDNSPLHF TGTGCCAGCAGTGTAAGACCTCGAGGAGATAATTCACCCCTCCACTTT
TRBJ1-2 . TRBV4-2 few CASSQVGRTNYGYTF TGTGCCAGCAGCCAAGTGGGGAGAACTAACTATGGCTACACCTTC
TRBJ1-2 TRBD1 TRBV2 . CASSDGQGATYGYTF TGTGCCAGCAGTGACGGACAGGGGGCGACCTATGGCTACACCTTC
TRBJ1-5 . TRBV2 . CASSGSGGGNEPQHF TGTGCCAGCAGTGGTAGCGGGGGGGGCAATGAGCCCCAGCATTTT
TRBJ2-7 . TRBV24-1 . CATSPAPYEQYF TGTGCCACCAGTCCAGCGCCCTACGAGCAGTACTTC
TRBJ2-5 TRBD2 TRBV12-3/TRBV12-4 few CASSPIAGGQETRYF TGTGCCAGCAGTCCTATAGCGGGGGGCCAAGAGACCCGGTACTTC
TRBJ1-2 . TRBV6-1 many CASSIKQATYGYTF TGTGCCAGCAGTATCAAGCAGGCTACTTATGGCTACACCTTC
TRBJ2-1 . TRBV14 . CASSQKRAGGSSYNEQFF TGTGCCAGCAGCCAAAAGAGGGCCGGAGGAAGCTCCTACAATGAGCAGTTCTTC
TRBJ1-1 . TRBV7-9 many CASSLARRPEAFF TGTGCCAGCAGCTTAGCCCGTCGGCCTGAAGCTTTCTTT
TRBJ1-5 TRBD1 TRBV20-1 . CSASRTGAQPQHF TGCAGTGCTAGCCGGACAGGGGCTCAGCCCCAGCATTTT
TRBJ2-3 . TRBV11-3 few CASSSSSDPWDTQYF TGTGCCAGCAGCTCCTCTAGCGATCCATGGGATACGCAGTATTTT
TRBJ1-3 . TRBV18 . CASSSEVQAISGNTIYF TGTGCCAGCTCCTCGGAGGTTCAGGCGATCTCTGGAAACACCATATATTTT
TRBJ2-3 . TRBV12-5 . CASGSTAQPTDTQYF TGTGCTAGTGGTTCGACCGCTCAACCCACAGATACGCAGTATTTT
TRBJ2-7 . TRBV10-3 . CAISESGNNEQYF TGTGCCATCAGTGAGTCTGGAAACAACGAGCAGTACTTC
TRBJ1-1 TRBD1 TRBV6-2/TRBV6-3 few CASSTQGGAFF TGTGCCAGCAGTACCCAGGGGGGAGCTTTCTTT